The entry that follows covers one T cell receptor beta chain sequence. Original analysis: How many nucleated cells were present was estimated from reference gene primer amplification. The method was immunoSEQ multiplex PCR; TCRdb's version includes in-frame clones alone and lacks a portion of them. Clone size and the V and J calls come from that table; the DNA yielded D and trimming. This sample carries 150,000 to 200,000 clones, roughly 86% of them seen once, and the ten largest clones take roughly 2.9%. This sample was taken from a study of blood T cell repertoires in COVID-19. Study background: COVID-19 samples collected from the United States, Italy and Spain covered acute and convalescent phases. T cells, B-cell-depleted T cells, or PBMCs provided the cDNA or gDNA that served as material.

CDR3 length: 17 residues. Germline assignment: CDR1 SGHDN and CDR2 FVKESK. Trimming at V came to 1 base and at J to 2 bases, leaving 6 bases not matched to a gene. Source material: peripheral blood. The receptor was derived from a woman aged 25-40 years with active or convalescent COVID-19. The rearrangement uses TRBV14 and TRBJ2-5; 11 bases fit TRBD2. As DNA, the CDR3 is TGTGCCAGCAGCCAAGTAATGGGACTAGCGGAACAAGAGACCCAGTACTTC. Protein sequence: CASSQVMGLAEQETQYF.